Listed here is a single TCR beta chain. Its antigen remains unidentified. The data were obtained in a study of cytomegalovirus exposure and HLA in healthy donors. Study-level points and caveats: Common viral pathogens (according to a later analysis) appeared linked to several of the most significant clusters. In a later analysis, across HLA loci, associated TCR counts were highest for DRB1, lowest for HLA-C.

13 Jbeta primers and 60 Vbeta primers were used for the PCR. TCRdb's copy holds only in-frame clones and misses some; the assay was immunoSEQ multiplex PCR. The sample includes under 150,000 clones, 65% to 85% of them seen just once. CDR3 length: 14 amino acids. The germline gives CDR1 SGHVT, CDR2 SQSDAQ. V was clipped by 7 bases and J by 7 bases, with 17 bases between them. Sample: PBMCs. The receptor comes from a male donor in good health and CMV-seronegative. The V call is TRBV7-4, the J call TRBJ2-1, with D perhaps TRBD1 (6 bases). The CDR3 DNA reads TGTGCCAGCATCCAGTGGGGGCCGGGGAATGAGCAGTTCTTC. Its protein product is CASIQWGPGNEQFF.